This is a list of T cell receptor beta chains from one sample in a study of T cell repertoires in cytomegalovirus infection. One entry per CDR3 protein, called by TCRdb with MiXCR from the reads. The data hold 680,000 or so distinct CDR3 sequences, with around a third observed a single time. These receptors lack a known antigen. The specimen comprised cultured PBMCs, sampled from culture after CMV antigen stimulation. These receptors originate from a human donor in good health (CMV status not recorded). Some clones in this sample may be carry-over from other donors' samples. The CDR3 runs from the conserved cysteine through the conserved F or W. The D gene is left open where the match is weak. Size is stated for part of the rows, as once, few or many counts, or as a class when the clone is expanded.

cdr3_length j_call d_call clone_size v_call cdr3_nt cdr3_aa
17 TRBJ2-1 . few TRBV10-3 TGTGCCATCAGTGAGTCCGTAGTGGGGTTAGGCTACAATGAGCAGTTCTTC CAISESVVGLGYNEQFF
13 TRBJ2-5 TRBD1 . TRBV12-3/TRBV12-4 TGTGCCAGCGGGGGGACAGGCAAAGAGACCCAGTACTTC CASGGTGKETQYF
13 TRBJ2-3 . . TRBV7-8 TGTGCCAGCAGCACCCGCCAAGCGCGTACGCAGTATTTT CASSTRQARTQYF
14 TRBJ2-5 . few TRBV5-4 TGTGCCAGCAGCCCGGACGGTTCTCAAGAGACCCAGTACTTC CASSPDGSQETQYF
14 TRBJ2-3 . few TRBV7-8 TGTGCCAGCAGCTTCGGCAGACCGACGGATACGCAGTATTTT CASSFGRPTDTQYF
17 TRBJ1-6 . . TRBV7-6 TGTGCCAGCAGCATAGGGTCCAGGAGCTCCTATAATTCACCCCTCCACTTT CASSIGSRSSYNSPLHF
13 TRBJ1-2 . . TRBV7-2 TGTGCCAGCAGCTCCCAGGGTTGGTATGGCTACACCTTC CASSSQGWYGYTF
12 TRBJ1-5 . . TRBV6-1 TGTGCCAGCAGTCCCCCGAGGCAGCCCCAGCATTTT CASSPPRQPQHF
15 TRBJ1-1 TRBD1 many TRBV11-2 TGTGCCAGCAGCTCCCCAGGACAGGGCAACACTGAAGCTTTCTTT CASSSPGQGNTEAFF
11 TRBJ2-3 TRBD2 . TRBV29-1 TGCAGCGGTACTAGCGAAGATACGCAGTATTTT CSGTSEDTQYF
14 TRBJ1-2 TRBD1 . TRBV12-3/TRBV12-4 TGTGCCAGCAGTCAAAGAGGGACAGGGAATGGCTACACCTTC CASSQRGTGNGYTF
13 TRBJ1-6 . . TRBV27 TGTGCCAGCAGTACAGGGCGAGGATCACCCCTCCACTTT CASSTGRGSPLHF
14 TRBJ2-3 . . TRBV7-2 TGTGCCAACAGCCTCCTCCTAGCCCCCAATACGCAGTATTTT CANSLLLAPNTQYF
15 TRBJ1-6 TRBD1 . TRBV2 TGTGCCAGCTTACGCCCCGGGACAGGGGGTTCACCCCTCCACTTT CASLRPGTGGSPLHF
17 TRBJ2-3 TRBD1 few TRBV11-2 TGTGCCAGCAGCTTACGTGGGACAGGGGAGAACACAGATACGCAGTATTTT CASSLRGTGENTDTQYF
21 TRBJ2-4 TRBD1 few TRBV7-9 TGTGCCAGCAGCTCGACGACCGGGACAGGGGGCATAAGTTCGGCCAAAAACATTCAGTACTTC CASSSTTGTGGISSAKNIQYF
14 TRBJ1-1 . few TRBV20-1 TGCAGTGCTAGACAGTCGGTCATGAACACTGAAGCTTTCTTT CSARQSVMNTEAFF
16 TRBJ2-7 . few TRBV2 TGTGCCAACACCAACTCCCGGGACGGCCGATTCTACGAGCAGTACTTC CANTNSRDGRFYEQYF
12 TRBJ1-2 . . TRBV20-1 TGCAGTGCTAGAGAGGGGTCCTATGGCTACACCTTC CSAREGSYGYTF
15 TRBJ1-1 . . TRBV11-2 TGTGCCAGCAGCTTTGAGAGGGTATTAATGACTGAAGCTTTCTTT CASSFERVLMTEAFF
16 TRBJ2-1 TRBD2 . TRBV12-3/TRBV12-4 TGTGCCAGCAGTTTAGGGGGGACTAGCAGCCCCAATGAGCAGTTCTTC CASSLGGTSSPNEQFF
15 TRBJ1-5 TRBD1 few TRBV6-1 TGTGCCAGCAGGGGGGACAGGGTTGACAATCAGCCCCAGCATTTT CASRGDRVDNQPQHF
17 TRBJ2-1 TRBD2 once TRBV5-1 TGCGCCAGCAGCCCTAGACTAGCGGGAGGATACATCAATGAGCAGTTCTTC CASSPRLAGGYINEQFF
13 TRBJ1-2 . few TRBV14 TGTGCCAGCAGCCAATGGGCAGGCCTTGGCTACACCTTC CASSQWAGLGYTF
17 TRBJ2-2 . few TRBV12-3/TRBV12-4 TGTGCCAGCAGTATCCCCCCCCTGAAAGGGAACACCGGGGAGCTGTTTTTT CASSIPPLKGNTGELFF
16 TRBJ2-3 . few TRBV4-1 TGCGCCAGCAGCCACTCGACGACAGTGGTGGGGGATACGCAGTATTTT CASSHSTTVVGDTQYF
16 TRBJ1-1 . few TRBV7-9 TGTGCCAGCAGCACCGGGGTTGGAGACATGAACACTGAAGCTTTCTTT CASSTGVGDMNTEAFF
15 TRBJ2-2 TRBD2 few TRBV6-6 TGTGCCAGCAGTTATCTCCGGGAGGTAACCGGGGAGCTGTTTTTT CASSYLREVTGELFF
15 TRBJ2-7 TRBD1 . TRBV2 TGTGCCAGCAGCGCCACGGTAGGGGGCAGGTACGAGCAGTACTTC CASSATVGGRYEQYF
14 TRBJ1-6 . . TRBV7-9 TGTGCCAGCAGCCCAGTGGGTTCTTATTCACCCCTCCACTTT CASSPVGSYSPLHF
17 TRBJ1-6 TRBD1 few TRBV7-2 TGTGCCAGCAGCCCGATAGGGACAGGGCGTTCAAATTCACCCCTCCACTTT CASSPIGTGRSNSPLHF
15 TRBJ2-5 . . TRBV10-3 TGTGCCATCAGTGAGTGGCGGTCAGAACGAGAGACCCAGTACTTC CAISEWRSERETQYF
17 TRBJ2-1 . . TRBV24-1 TGTGCCACCAGTGACGCATCCAGCGGTAGCTCCTACAATGAGCAGTTCTTC CATSDASSGSSYNEQFF
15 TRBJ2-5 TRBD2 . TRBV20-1 TGCAGTGCTAGAGTCCCAGCGGGAGGGCGGGAGACCCAGTACTTC CSARVPAGGRETQYF
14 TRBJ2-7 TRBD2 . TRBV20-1 TGCAGTGCTAGTCGGTCTAGCGGTCCCTACGAGCAGTACTTC CSASRSSGPYEQYF
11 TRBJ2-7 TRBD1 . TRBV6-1 TGTGCCAGCAGTTACCAGGGGGTGCAGTACTTC CASSYQGVQYF
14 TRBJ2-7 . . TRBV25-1 TGTGCCAGCAGTTCAACACAGGGAGTCTACGAGCAGTACTTC CASSSTQGVYEQYF
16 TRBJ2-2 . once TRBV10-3 TGTGCCATCAGTGAGTCGGGGCAGGGACACACCGGGGAGCTGTTTTTT CAISESGQGHTGELFF
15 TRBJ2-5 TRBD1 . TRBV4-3 TGCGCCAGCAGCCAAGACAGGGGGCGAGGGGAGACCCAGTACTTC CASSQDRGRGETQYF
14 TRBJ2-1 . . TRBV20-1 TGCAGTGCTAGAGGAACTTACACCTACAATGAGCAGTTCTTC CSARGTYTYNEQFF
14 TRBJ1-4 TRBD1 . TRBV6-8 TGTGCCAGCAACAACAGGGGTACTAATGAAAAACTGTTTTTT CASNNRGTNEKLFF
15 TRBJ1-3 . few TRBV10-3 TGTGCCATCGCCGGGGGCACAGGGAAGTCGAACACCATATATTTT CAIAGGTGKSNTIYF
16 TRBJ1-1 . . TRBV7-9 TGTGCCAGCCGTCCGCGGATGGGGACTAAGAACACTGAAGCTTTCTTT CASRPRMGTKNTEAFF
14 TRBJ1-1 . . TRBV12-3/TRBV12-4 TGTGCCAGCAGCCCTAACGGGCGCGTCACTGAAGCTTTCTTT CASSPNGRVTEAFF
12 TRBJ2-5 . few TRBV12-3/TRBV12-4 TGTGCCAGCGGGGCCGTATATGAAACCCAGTACTTC CASGAVYETQYF
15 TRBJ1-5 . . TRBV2 TGTGCCAGCAGGAGGACAGAAAATAGCAATCAGCCCCAGCATTTT CASRRTENSNQPQHF
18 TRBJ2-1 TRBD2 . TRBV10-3 TGTGCCATCAGTGAATGGACTAGCGGGTCGAGGGCCTACAATGAGCAGTTCTTC CAISEWTSGSRAYNEQFF
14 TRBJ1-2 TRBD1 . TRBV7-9 TGTGCCAGCAGCGGGACAGGGGTTAACTATGGCTACACCTTC CASSGTGVNYGYTF
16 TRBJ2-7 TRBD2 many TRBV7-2 TGTGCCAGCAGCTTAGATCGAGCGGGAGACGATGGCGAGCAGTACTTC CASSLDRAGDDGEQYF
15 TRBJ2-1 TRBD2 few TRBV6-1 TGTGCCAGCAGTTCCCCCGGGGGGACCTACAATGAGCAGTTCTTC CASSSPGGTYNEQFF
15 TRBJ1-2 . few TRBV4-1 TGCGCCAGCAGCCAAGAATCGCTTGGGGCGGATGGCTACACCTTC CASSQESLGADGYTF
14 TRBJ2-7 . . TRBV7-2 TGTGCCAGCAGCTTACAGGACCAAATTTACGAGCAGTACTTC CASSLQDQIYEQYF
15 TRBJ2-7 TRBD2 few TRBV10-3 TGTGCCATCAGTGAGGCACGGGAGGGTTGGTACGAGCAGTACTTC CAISEAREGWYEQYF
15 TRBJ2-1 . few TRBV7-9 TGTGCCAGCAGCTTAGGGCAGGGCCTGTTCAATGAGCAGTTCTTC CASSLGQGLFNEQFF
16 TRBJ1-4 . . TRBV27 TGTGCCAGCAGTTTATCCGCCGTTAGATCAGGGGAAAAACTGTTTTTT CASSLSAVRSGEKLFF
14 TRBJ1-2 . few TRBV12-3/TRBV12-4 TGTGCCAGCAGTTTAGTTGGGGGGGTTAGGCCCCTAAACTTC CASSLVGGVRPLNF
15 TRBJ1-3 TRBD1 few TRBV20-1 TGCAGTGCCCGGACAGGACTCCTCTCTGGAAACACCATATATTTT CSARTGLLSGNTIYF
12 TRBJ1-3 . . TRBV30 TGTGCCTGGAGCTGGGCTGGAAACACCATATATTTT CAWSWAGNTIYF
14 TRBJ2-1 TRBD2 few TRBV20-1 TGCAGTGCAGACGGGACTAGCGGCCTAAATGAGCAGTTCTTC CSADGTSGLNEQFF